This entry is about one T cell receptor beta chain. Its target is unknown. The individuals who served as donors were healthy Caucasians living in Russia, aged roughly 6 to 95. The sample originates from a study of blood T cells in healthy people across ages. Findings and limits, study-wide: PBMCs left unsorted prevented a conclusive naive versus antigen-experienced comparison.

A sample-barcoded 5' primer and a J-beta primer mix were used in a second PCR of roughly 7 to 11 cycles. TCRdb recomputed calls from the 5' RACE reads with MiXCR, one row per CDR3 protein. The sample yields 600,000 to 1,000,000 distinct CDR3 sequences, 20% to 25% seen once. Another study also made use of these data, one on T cells of mothers and their children. This second study says: Related mother-child pairs shared marginally more repertoire than unrelated pairs, though not significantly. There were no persistent microchimeric T cell clones detected.

The origin of this receptor is a boy aged 10-17 years in good health. Sequencing was performed on blood.

CDR3 sequence (DNA): TGTGCCAGCAGCTTAGGCCGGGACTATAGCACAGATACGCAGTATTTT. Protein sequence: CASSLGRDYSTDTQYF. The chain joins TRBV7-2 to TRBJ2-3; 7 nucleotides align to TRBD2. Germline lookup yields CDR1 SGHTA and CDR2 FQGNSA. J was trimmed by 0 bases and V by 1 base; bases with no gene match: 4. The CDR3 runs 16 residues.